The clone carrying this T cell receptor (beta chain) was counted ten times or more. Its specificity is unknown. The iRepertoire nested amplicon-rescue multiplex PCR amplified TCR alpha and beta CDR3s from RNA. Input was about 100-450 ng of tissue mRNA or PBMC total RNA. TCRdb used MiXCR to reprocess the multiplex PCR reads, holding one entry per CDR3 protein. The data contain some 22,000 distinct CDR3 sequences, around 25% of them singletons. The sample comes from a study of glioma-infiltrating T cells. The study, taken as a whole, reports: Tissue and blood shared very few CDR3 sequences.

Germline assignment: CDR1 MNHNS and CDR2 SASEGT. The CDR3 spans 15 residues. V was pared by 6 bases and J by 3 bases, with 16 bases between. This clonotype originated in a human donor with low-grade glioma or glioblastoma, undergoing nonglioma brain surgery, or in good health (not recorded which). The chain uses TRBV6-1 and TRBJ2-3; the D gene is possibly TRBD1 (5 bases). The sequencing sample was made of glioma tissue, nonneoplastic brain tissue, or PBMCs (not recorded which). CDR3 sequence reads: CASRKIQRGTDTQYF. The CDR3 DNA reads TGTGCCAGCAGGAAAATACAAAGGGGTACAGATACGCAGTATTTT.